One sample yielded the 27 T cell receptor beta chains listed below, sequenced in a study of blood T cell repertoires in COVID-19. Clones were read by immunoSEQ multiplex PCR, and TCRdb kept only the in-frame ones, dropping some. Counted here are about 97,000 clones, approximately 82% occurring once; the ten biggest clones make up 9.8%. The sequenced sample consisted of peripheral blood. The source of these receptors is a man aged 60 to 75 with active or convalescent COVID-19.

The chain has TRBV7-2 and TRBJ1-2; D gene uncertain. This CDR3 comprises 14 residues. The germline gives CDR1 SGHTA, CDR2 FQGNSA. Trimming stripped 2 bases from V and 1 base from J, with 8 bases between. This CDR3 is CASSLMGGNYGYTF. For the CDR3, the DNA is TGTGCCAGCAGCTTAATGGGAGGTAACTATGGCTACACCTTC.

The chain has TRBV24-1 and TRBJ2-1; no firm D call. V shed 9 bases and J shed 1 base, with 15 bases lying between them. Germline V gene sequence: CDR1 KGHDR, CDR2 SFDVKD. The CDR3 is 15 residues long. The CDR3 spells CATRYPGLSYNEQFF. The CDR3 coding sequence is TGTGCCACCCGCTACCCTGGGCTTTCCTACAATGAGCAGTTCTTC.

The chain joins TRBV19 to TRBJ2-6; perhaps TRBD1 as D (6 bases). Germline assignment: CDR1 LNHDA and CDR2 SQIVND (reference sequence). V lost 1 base and J 0 bases, leaving 13 bases between the germline ends. The CDR3 length is 18 residues. The CDR3 DNA reads as TGTGCCAGTAGTATAGTCAGGGGCGCCCTCTCTGGGGCCAACGTCCTGACTTTC. This encodes CASSIVRGALSGANVLTF.

The V and J genes are TRBV14 and TRBJ2-5; D unclear. The CDR3 is 13 residues long. Germline loops: CDR1 SGHDN, CDR2 FVKESK. V lost 1 base, J lost 9 bases, and 12 bases lay in between. CDR3 sequence: CASSQGGVGSQYF. The CDR3 DNA reads as TGTGCCAGCAGCCAAGGAGGCGTTGGGTCCCAGTACTTC.

CDR3 nucleotides: TGTGCCAGTAGTATAGGGACAGGCTATGGCTACACCTTC. This encodes CASSIGTGYGYTF. The chain is built from TRBV19 and TRBJ1-2; 7 bases line up with TRBD1. CDR3 length equals 13 residues. The trim removed 1 base at V and 4 bases at J, leaving 0 bases unmatched. Germline CDR1 LNHDA, CDR2 SQIVND (reference sequence).

The chain employs TRBV7-9 and TRBJ1-5; 7 bases are a match to TRBD1. This CDR3 contains 15 residues. The V and J ends lost 5 bases and 3 bases, in that order; junction bases with no gene match: 7. Germline lookup yields CDR1 SEHNR and CDR2 FQNEAQ (reference sequence). The CDR3 DNA reads TGTGCCAGCAGCGTAGGGGACAGCCCCAATCAGCCCCAGCATTTT. Translating gives CASSVGDSPNQPQHF.

The chain uses TRBV19 and TRBJ2-1; weak D call: TRBD1 (6 bases). The CDR3 covers 15 residues. V dropped 5 bases and J dropped 0 bases, with 11 bases sitting between them. The germline V gene has CDR1 LNHDA and CDR2 SQIVND (reference sequence). This CDR3 reads CASSGGSSSYNEQFF. DNA for the CDR3: TGTGCCAGTAGTGGGGGCAGCAGCTCCTACAATGAGCAGTTCTTC. Together with reference TRBV19 and TRBJ2-1, the CDR3 gives the full variable domain: DGGITQSPKYLFRKEGQNVTLSCEQNLNHDAMYWYRQDPGQGLRLIYYSQIVNDFQKGDIAEGYSVSREKKESFPLTVTSAQKNPTAFYLCASSGGSSSYNEQFFGPGTRLTVL.

The chain combines TRBV5-1 with TRBJ1-4, with 8 bases lining up with TRBD1. The J segment lost 4 bases and the V segment lost 4 bases, leaving 6 bases of the junction unmatched. The CDR3 contains 15 residues. Germline assignment: CDR1 SGHRS and CDR2 YFSETQ. The CDR3 DNA reads as TGCGCCAGCAGCGTGGGACAGGTGATTAATGAAAAACTGTTTTTT. Its protein product is CASSVGQVINEKLFF.

This clone appeared a few times. The gene calls are TRBV2 and TRBJ2-5; tentatively, D is TRBD2 (6 bases). The CDR3 is made up of 13 amino acids. The germline V and J ends were trimmed by 2 bases and 5 bases, with 9 bases remaining between them. Germline assignment: CDR1 SNHLY and CDR2 FYNNEI. DNA of the CDR3: TGTGCCAGCAGTGAACTGGAGGGTGAGACCCAGTACTTC. It codes for CASSELEGETQYF.

V usage is TRBV7-9 and J usage is TRBJ1-2, with 8 bases identical to TRBD1. The CDR3 spans 13 residues. The germline gives CDR1 SEHNR, CDR2 FQNEAQ (reference sequence). V shed 5 bases, J shed 8 bases, and the junction held 7 bases outside the gene matches. The CDR3 protein is CASSPRTGYGYTF. CDR3 nucleotide sequence: TGTGCCAGCAGCCCCCGGACAGGGTACGGCTACACCTTC.

The V gene is TRBV5-1, the J gene TRBJ1-3; 11 nucleotides agree with TRBD1. The CDR3 totals 18 residues. Germline lookup yields CDR1 SGHRS and CDR2 YFSETQ. Trimming took 0 bases from V and 1 from J; bases not matched to a gene: 6. The CDR3 sequence is CASSLAQDRGRSGNTIYF. The CDR3 DNA is TGCGCCAGCAGCTTGGCCCAGGACAGGGGGCGATCTGGAAACACCATATATTTT.

The chain uses TRBV5-6 and TRBJ2-3; 11 bases agree with TRBD2. The trim removed 3 bases at V and 1 base at J, leaving 4 bases unmatched. This CDR3 region has 16 residues. Germline loops: CDR1 SGHDT, CDR2 YYEEEE. In DNA, the CDR3 is TGTGCCAGCAGCTCGATACTAGCGGGAGGCACAGATACGCAGTATTTT. Protein sequence: CASSSILAGGTDTQYF.

The CDR3 nucleotides are TGTGCCAGCTCAAGGGGACAGGGCTACAACACTGAAGCTTTCTTT. Translation: CASSRGQGYNTEAFF. The chain has TRBV18 and TRBJ1-1, with 9 bases aligning to TRBD1. Germline V gives CDR1 KGHSH, CDR2 LQKENI. J gave up 2 bases and V 5 bases, and 6 bases lay outside the gene matches. This CDR3 region has 15 residues.

V and J are TRBV12-5 and TRBJ2-1; 12 bases are a match to TRBD2. Germline CDR1 and CDR2: LGHNT and FRNRAP. Germline trimming cut 1 base from V and 9 bases from J; bases unmatched to any gene: 10. This CDR3 is built from 17 residues. The CDR3 DNA is TGTGCTAGTGGTTTGGCCCCGACTAGCGGGAGTAGTGGTGAGCAGTTCTTC. Translating it yields CASGLAPTSGSSGEQFF.

The rearrangement joins TRBV20-1 to TRBJ2-1, with unresolved D. The germline gives CDR1 DFQATT, CDR2 SNEGSKA (reference sequence). The CDR3 has 12 residues. The V end lost 3 bases, the J end lost 7 bases, and 10 bases lay between the germline ends. CDR3 sequence (DNA): TGCAGTGCTAGTACTGGTCCGAATGAGCAGTTCTTC. This encodes CSASTGPNEQFF.

The genes are TRBV7-2 and TRBJ1-1; tentative D call: TRBD1 (6 bases). The CDR3 spans 13 residues. CDR1 is SGHTA, CDR2 FQGNSA, per germline. Between the trimmed V and J ends, which lost 2 bases and 4 bases, there was a span of 8 bases. Here the CDR3 reads CASSLTGPTEAFF. CDR3 in DNA: TGTGCCAGCAGCTTAACAGGGCCCACTGAAGCTTTCTTT.

The V call is TRBV4-1, the J call TRBJ1-6; D is perhaps TRBD1 (6 bases). The ends were cut back, 3 bases at V and 5 bases at J, with 14 bases in the middle. The germline V gene has CDR1 MGHRA and CDR2 YSYEKL. There are 16 residues in the CDR3. This CDR3 is CASSQGRNRDNSPLHF. In nucleotides, the CDR3 is TGCGCCAGCAGCCAGGGTCGGAACAGGGATAATTCACCCCTCCACTTT.

J is TRBJ2-3 and V is TRBV6-2 or TRBV6-3; no firm D call. CDR3 size: 12 residues. The germline CDR1 and CDR2 sequences are MNHEY and SVGEGT. The V gene lost 2 bases and the J gene lost 5 bases, with 5 bases spanning the gap. The CDR3 loop reads CASSYPGDTQYF. The CDR3 region has the DNA TGTGCCAGCAGTTACCCCGGAGATACGCAGTATTTT.

V gene TRBV7-3 combines with J gene TRBJ1-2; 8 bases align to TRBD1. CDR1 and CDR2 from the germline V gene are SGHTA and FQGTGA. J gave up 6 bases and V 5 bases, and 5 bases lay outside the gene matches. This CDR3 is built from 13 residues. CDR3 in amino acids: CASSAQGAHGYTF. In DNA, the CDR3 is TGTGCCAGCAGCGCCCAGGGGGCGCATGGCTACACCTTC.

This chain's CDR3 is CASSWTGGGDYGYTF. The CDR3 DNA reads TGTGCCAGCAGCTGGACAGGGGGGGGAGACTATGGCTACACCTTC. The chain uses TRBV11-2 and TRBJ1-2, with 10 bases aligning to TRBD1. This CDR3 contains 15 residues. Germline lookup yields CDR1 SGHAT and CDR2 FQNNGV. The V and J ends lost 4 bases and 3 bases, in that order; junction bases with no gene match: 5.

The J gene is TRBJ1-6, the V gene TRBV7-9; the D gene is possibly TRBD1 (5 bases). Germline V gene lookup returns CDR1 SEHNR and CDR2 FQNEAQ (reference sequence). Between the trimmed V and J ends, which lost 2 bases and 9 bases, there was a span of 14 bases. This CDR3 has 15 amino acids. This CDR3 reads CASSLRGDVSSPLHF. The CDR3 DNA follows: TGTGCCAGCAGCTTACGGGGGGACGTCAGTTCACCCCTCCACTTT.

This clone occurred once. The chain carries TRBV21-1 and TRBJ2-3; the D segment call TRBD1 is taken from the table without a DNA check. TRBV21-1 is a pseudogene segment. This CDR3 spans 11 amino acids. Written as DNA, the CDR3 is TGTGCCAGCAGCCCAGTAGATACGCAGTATTTT. As protein: CASSPVDTQYF.

The chain couples TRBV24-1 to TRBJ2-6, with 8 bases aligning to TRBD1. There are 20 residues in the CDR3. Germline lookup yields CDR1 KGHDR and CDR2 SFDVKD. After removal of 1 base from V and 0 bases from J, the junction contained 10 bases not matched to a gene. The DNA for the CDR3 is TGTGCCACCAGTGATTTTTTCTCCGGGACAGGTACCTCTGGGGCCAACGTCCTGACTTTC. Translating gives CATSDFFSGTGTSGANVLTF.

V and J are TRBV5-1 and TRBJ2-7; 7 bases fit TRBD1. The CDR3 is 15 amino acids. Trimming at V came to 4 bases and at J to 6 bases, leaving 13 bases not matched to a gene. Looked up from germline, CDR1 is SGHRS and CDR2 is YFSETQ. The CDR3 DNA follows: TGCGCCAGCAGCCGTAGAACGGGACAGATCCGCGAGCAGTACTTC. Amino acids: CASSRRTGQIREQYF.

The chain combines TRBV9 with TRBJ2-5, with TRBD2 identical over 7 bases. Germline values: CDR1 SGDLS, CDR2 YYNGEE. This CDR3 is built from 15 residues. V shed 0 bases and J 4 bases; nucleotides not matched to a gene: 6. CDR3 protein: CASSVAPSGIETQYF. CDR3 in DNA: TGTGCCAGCAGCGTAGCTCCTAGCGGTATAGAGACCCAGTACTTC.

The count of this clone is one. The rearrangement links TRBV2 to TRBJ2-3; 10 bases agree with TRBD2. Germline V gives CDR1 SNHLY, CDR2 FYNNEI. V shed 7 bases, J shed 7 bases, and the junction held 5 bases outside the gene matches. The CDR3 contains 13 residues. CDR3 coding DNA: TGTGCCAGCAAGGCTAGCGGGAGTTATACGCAGTATTTT. The encoded protein is CASKASGSYTQYF. Drawing the rest from reference TRBV2 and TRBJ2-3, the complete variable domain is EPEVTQTPSHQVTQMGQEVILRCVPISNHLYFYWYRQILGQKVEFLVSFYNNEISEKSEIFDDQFSVERPDGSNFTLKIRSTKLEDSAMYFCASKASGSYTQYFGPGTRLTVL.

The genes are TRBV10-2 and TRBJ2-1; D call uncertain. The germline CDR1 and CDR2 sequences are WSHSY and SAAADI. The CDR3 is made up of 14 amino acids. Trimming pared 8 bases from V and 3 bases from J, leaving 14 bases between. The CDR3 DNA is TGCGCCAGCGGGCCGAACAGCCTCTACAATGAGCAGTTCTTC. This sequence encodes CASGPNSLYNEQFF.